The 32 T cell receptor beta chains below were found in one sample sequenced in a study of T cell responses to AZD1222 COVID-19 vaccine. Only in-frame clones appear in the TCRdb table, and some are missing; sequencing was by immunoSEQ multiplex PCR. This table holds 110,000 to 150,000 clones, 80% to 95% found once. The sequencing here drew on peripheral blood, taken on day 0 of AZD1222 vaccination. The source is an adult in good health.

This sequence joins TRBV6-1 and TRBJ2-1; weak D call: TRBD1 (5 bases). This CDR3 comprises 11 residues. Trimming cost V 1 base and J 11 bases, with 6 bases left between them. Germline values: CDR1 MNHNS, CDR2 SASEGT. The CDR3 DNA sequence: TGTGCCAGCAGTGAAGGACAGAAGCAGTTCTTC. Translated, it gives CASSEGQKQFF.

The chain joins TRBV19 to TRBJ2-2, with D unclear. This CDR3 contains 13 residues. Trimming stripped 11 bases from V and 0 bases from J, with 10 bases between. CDR1 is LNHDA, CDR2 SQIVND, per germline (reference sequence). In DNA, the CDR3 is TGTGCCGCTCGACACGCGAACACCGGGGAGCTGTTTTTT. Translating gives CAARHANTGELFF. Complete variable domain (other parts from reference TRBV19 and TRBJ2-2): DGGITQSPKYLFRKEGQNVTLSCEQNLNHDAMYWYRQDPGQGLRLIYYSQIVNDFQKGDIAEGYSVSREKKESFPLTVTSAQKNPTAFYLCAARHANTGELFFGEGSRLTVL.

The V gene is TRBV28, the J gene TRBJ1-5; no definite D call. The germline gives CDR1 MDHEN, CDR2 SYDVKM. Trimming shortened V by 5 bases and J by 7 bases, and 12 bases separated the two germline ends. The CDR3 consists of 13 residues. CDR3 residues: CASSLSVEQPQHF. For the CDR3, the DNA is TGTGCCAGCAGTCTCAGTGTAGAACAGCCCCAGCATTTT.

This chain links TRBV7-9 with TRBJ2-1; TRBD2 aligns across 8 bases. The germline V gene has CDR1 SEHNR and CDR2 FQNEAQ (reference sequence). V dropped 4 bases and J dropped 7; count of bases not matched to a gene: 12. CDR3 length: 16 residues. The CDR3 protein is CASSSLSGAGGNEQFF. The CDR3 coding sequence is TGTGCCAGCAGCTCCCTTAGCGGGGCCGGGGGAAATGAGCAGTTCTTC.

This clone was recorded only once. The V call is TRBV6-4, the J call TRBJ2-3; 11 nucleotides line up with TRBD2. J gave up 4 bases and V 6 bases, and 6 bases lay outside the gene matches. The CDR3 has 15 residues. Germline V gene sequence: CDR1 MRHNA, CDR2 SNTAGT. The CDR3 DNA reads TGTGCCAGCAGCGTTCTAGCGGGAGGCTCAGATACGCAGTATTTT. This translates into CASSVLAGGSDTQYF.

The chain couples TRBV14 to TRBJ1-1; D gene uncertain. The germline V gene encodes CDR1 SGHDN and CDR2 FVKESK. This CDR3 is 13 amino acids long. V was clipped by 5 bases and J by 4 bases, with 11 bases between them. The CDR3 sequence is CASSIELGTEAFF. The CDR3 DNA reads TGTGCCAGCAGCATTGAACTGGGCACTGAAGCTTTCTTT.

This chain joins TRBV10-3 and TRBJ2-3, with D unclear. Germline lookup yields CDR1 ENHRY and CDR2 SYGVKD. Trimming removed 4 bases at V and 2 bases at J, with 10 bases between. This CDR3 region has 14 residues. CDR3 loop: CAISGTGTTDTQYF. CDR3 in DNA: TGTGCCATCAGTGGGACGGGCACCACAGATACGCAGTATTTT.

The rearrangement links TRBV19 to TRBJ2-7; D gene uncertain. CDR3 length equals 11 residues. Deletions cut 4 bases from V and 6 bases from J, with 7 bases between. Germline V gene data show CDR1 as LNHDA and CDR2 as SQIVND (reference sequence). The CDR3 DNA sequence: TGTGCCAGTAGTAAGAGTGGCGAGCAGTACTTC. Translation gives CASSKSGEQYF.

The J gene is TRBJ2-7, the V gene TRBV27, with 9 positions matching TRBD1. The V gene's germline CDR1 is MNHEY and CDR2 SMNVEV (reference sequence). V trimming: 7 bases; J trimming: 6 bases; junction bases outside the gene matches: 7. CDR3 length: 13 amino acids. CDR3 nucleotides: TGTGCCAGCACCGTGGACAGGGGAGGCGAGCAGTACTTC. It codes for CASTVDRGGEQYF.

The chain combines TRBV19 with TRBJ1-2, with 12 positions matching TRBD1. The V and J ends lost 3 bases and 4 bases, in that order; junction bases with no gene match: 6. The germline gives CDR1 LNHDA, CDR2 SQIVND (reference sequence). The CDR3 spans 16 residues. Written as DNA, the CDR3 is TGTGCCAGTAGTATGGGGACAGGGGGCGCCGGCTATGGCTACACCTTC. Residues: CASSMGTGGAGYGYTF.

This chain links TRBV15 with TRBJ1-3; D remains unclear. The CDR3 runs 14 residues. Trimming left V 2 bases short and J 4 bases short, with 9 bases between. Germline CDR1 is LNHNV and CDR2 is YYDKDF (reference sequence). Here the CDR3 DNA reads TGTGCCACCAGCAGAAGAGGGCCCGGAAACACCATATATTTT. It specifies CATSRRGPGNTIYF. The variable domain in full, completed from reference TRBV15 and TRBJ1-3, reads DAMVIQNPRYQVTQFGKPVTLSCSQTLNHNVMYWYQQKSSQAPKLLFHYYDKDFNNEADTPDNFQSRRPNTSFCFLDIRSPGLGDTAMYLCATSRRGPGNTIYFGEGSWLTVV.

The chain is built from TRBV7-9 and TRBJ2-5; 10 bases agree with TRBD1. CDR1 SEHNR and CDR2 FQNEAQ come from the germline V gene (reference sequence). V was clipped by 5 bases and J by 4 bases; unmatched bases: 10. The CDR3 loop spans 16 amino acids. CDR3 DNA: TGTGCCAGCAGCCTACGACAGGGGGCAAGTTCAGAGACCCAGTACTTC. Translation: CASSLRQGASSETQYF.

The table lists this clone with a few counts. The rearrangement joins TRBV28 to TRBJ2-7; 9 bases fit TRBD1. The CDR3 length is 15 residues. Per germline, CDR1 MDHEN and CDR2 SYDVKM. Trimming removed 7 bases from V and 1 base from J; junction bases left unmatched: 8. The CDR3 sequence: CASKIPGTGSYEQYF. CDR3 in DNA: TGTGCCAGCAAGATCCCCGGGACAGGGTCCTACGAGCAGTACTTC.

The chain employs TRBV5-1 and TRBJ1-5, with TRBD1 matching 10 bases. With V trimmed by 4 bases and J by 4 bases, 2 bases remained unmatched. In germline, CDR1 is SGHRS, CDR2 YFSETQ. CDR3 length: 14 residues. The CDR3 region has the DNA TGCGCCAGCAGCCCGGACAGGGGGAATCAGCCCCAGCATTTT. Translation: CASSPDRGNQPQHF.

The chain carries TRBV6-5 and TRBJ1-4; D is unclear. Per germline, CDR1 MNHEY and CDR2 SVGAGI. V was pared by 6 bases and J by 4 bases, with 12 bases between. This CDR3 comprises 14 residues. The CDR3 DNA is TGTGCCAGCAGGGGAGGCCGGAATAATGAAAAACTGTTTTTT. It yields the protein CASRGGRNNEKLFF.

This chain connects TRBV14 to TRBJ1-2; D is uncertain. CDR1 and CDR2 (germline): SGHDN, FVKESK. The CDR3 sequence is 13 residues long. Trimming left V 4 bases short and J 8 bases short, with 14 bases between. For the CDR3, the DNA is TGTGCCAGCAGCCCCGACGGGCACGGGGGCTACACCTTC. It yields the protein CASSPDGHGGYTF. Drawing the rest from reference TRBV14 and TRBJ1-2, the complete variable domain is EAGVTQFPSHSVIEKGQTVTLRCDPISGHDNLYWYRRVMGKEIKFLLHFVKESKQDESGMPNNRFLAERTGGTYSTLKVQPAELEDSGVYFCASSPDGHGGYTFGSGTRLTVV.

A single count supports this clone. One end of the junction does not line up with germline, which may come from a read error. The chain carries TRBV5-4 and TRBJ1-1; perhaps TRBD1 as D (5 bases). Germline V gene data show CDR1 as SGHNT and CDR2 as YYREEE (reference sequence). The CDR3 contains 11 residues. CDR3: CASSLEQATTF. Written as DNA, the CDR3 is TGTGCCAGCAGCTTGGAACAGGCCACCACCTTT.

CDR3 region: CASSWDRNTEAFF. The CDR3, as DNA: TGTGCCAGCAGCTGGGACAGGAACACTGAAGCTTTCTTT. The chain recombines TRBV5-4 with TRBJ1-1, with TRBD1 matching over 7 bases. After removal of 3 bases from V and 1 base from J, the junction contained 0 bases not matched to a gene. Germline loops: CDR1 SGHNT, CDR2 YYREEE (reference sequence). CDR3 length: 13 residues.

The chain carries TRBV5-1 and TRBJ2-1; TRBD2 aligns across 7 bases. With V trimmed by 3 bases and J by 0 bases, 24 bases remained unmatched. CDR3 length: 22 residues. Germline V lookup: CDR1 SGHRS, CDR2 YFSETQ. The DNA of the CDR3 is TGCGCCAGCAGCTACCCTGTAGGTAGCGAGCAGCGGGGCCCCAGCTCCTACAATGAGCAGTTCTTC. Translated: CASSYPVGSEQRGPSSYNEQFF.

The chain combines TRBV6-6 with TRBJ1-5; D is ambiguous. V was cut by 8 bases and J by 7 bases, with 18 bases left in between. Looked up from germline, CDR1 is MNHNY and CDR2 is SVGAGI (reference sequence). This CDR3 has 14 residues. CDR3 in amino acids: CASPLRAFEQPQHF. DNA of the CDR3: TGTGCCAGCCCACTTAGGGCGTTCGAACAGCCCCAGCATTTT.

The chain joins TRBV28 to TRBJ2-5; TRBD2 matches 9 bases. Trimming at V came to 2 bases and at J to 1 base, leaving 5 bases not matched to a gene. Germline values: CDR1 MDHEN, CDR2 SYDVKM. The CDR3 spans 16 residues. The CDR3 DNA is TGTGCCAGCAGTTTAACTGGACTAGCGACCCAAGAGACCCAGTACTTC. Amino acid sequence: CASSLTGLATQETQYF.

This chain links TRBV19 with TRBJ2-2; D is ambiguous. The germline V gene encodes CDR1 LNHDA and CDR2 SQIVND (reference sequence). The CDR3 totals 16 residues. Trimming took off 5 bases at V and 1 base at J, with 14 bases between the two ends. The CDR3 sequence is CASSAFPPQNTGELFF. The CDR3 DNA reads TGTGCCAGTAGTGCGTTCCCCCCACAGAACACCGGGGAGCTGTTTTTT.

The chain recombines TRBV19 with TRBJ2-7, with 8 positions matching TRBD1. The CDR3 has 15 amino acids. V lost 1 base and J lost 4; bases outside the gene matches: 6. Germline assignment: CDR1 LNHDA and CDR2 SQIVND (reference sequence). CDR3 DNA sequence: TGTGCCAGTAGTATAGCCCCAGGGGGCGCATACGAGCAGTACTTC. It yields the protein CASSIAPGGAYEQYF.

The chain combines TRBV27 with TRBJ1-4, with 7 nucleotides matching TRBD1. This CDR3 has 15 amino acids. The junction had 4 bases not matched to a gene; V was cut back by 0 bases and J by 6 bases. The germline CDR1 and CDR2 sequences are MNHEY and SMNVEV (reference sequence). CDR3 DNA sequence: TGTGCCAGCAGTTTATCGGAAGGGGGCTATGAAAAACTGTTTTTT. Translated, it gives CASSLSEGGYEKLFF.

The rearrangement joins TRBV6-5 to TRBJ1-2; weak D call: TRBD1 (5 bases). CDR1 and CDR2 from the germline V gene are MNHEY and SVGAGI. This CDR3 contains 14 residues. Trimming removed 6 bases at V and 3 bases at J, with 14 bases between. The CDR3 spells CASSRDHRHYGYTF. In DNA form, the CDR3 reads TGTGCCAGCAGCAGGGACCATAGGCACTATGGCTACACCTTC.

The chain carries TRBV9 and TRBJ2-2; the D is unclear. Germline V gene data show CDR1 as SGDLS and CDR2 as YYNGEE. This CDR3 comprises 14 residues. V lost 0 bases to trimming and J lost 5 bases, with 8 bases between them. The CDR3 is CASSVAEGTGELFF. As DNA, the CDR3 is TGTGCCAGCAGCGTAGCTGAAGGGACCGGGGAGCTGTTTTTT.

V and J are TRBV30 and TRBJ1-2; possibly TRBD1 for D (6 bases). Germline V gives CDR1 GTSNPN, CDR2 SVGIG (reference sequence). The CDR3 extends over 14 amino acids. Trimming removed 4 bases from V and 5 bases from J, with 17 bases in between. CDR3 nucleotide sequence: TGTGCCTGGAAAAATCTGGGGGCAGGGTATGGCTACACCTTC. The encoded protein is CAWKNLGAGYGYTF.

This chain connects TRBV7-2 to TRBJ1-6; D gene unclear. The CDR3 covers 13 residues. Germline loops: CDR1 SGHTA, CDR2 FQGNSA. The germline V and J ends were trimmed by 1 base and 12 bases, with 10 bases remaining between them. The chain's CDR3 is CASSLELEGPLHF. CDR3 nucleotide sequence: TGTGCCAGCAGCTTAGAATTGGAGGGACCCCTCCACTTT.

In DNA form, the CDR3 reads TGTGCCAGCAGCTTAGGGGGCGGATTCGGGCACGAGCAGTACTTC. Amino acid sequence: CASSLGGGFGHEQYF. The chain combines TRBV7-9 with TRBJ2-7, with TRBD1 as a possible D gene (5 bases). In germline, CDR1 is SEHNR, CDR2 FQNEAQ (reference sequence). The CDR3 is made up of 15 amino acids. Trimming shortened V by 1 base and J by 5 bases, and 15 bases separated the two germline ends.

The chain combines TRBV6-5 with TRBJ1-3; D might be TRBD1 (6 bases). There are 15 residues in the CDR3. V lost 5 bases to trimming and J lost 4 bases, with 15 bases between them. The germline V gene has CDR1 MNHEY and CDR2 SVGAGI. As DNA, the CDR3 is TGTGCCAGCAGTACAGGGTCTCTAGACGGAAACACCATATATTTT. This translates into CASSTGSLDGNTIYF.

CDR3 protein: CASSAGTGRENYGYTF. The CDR3 nucleotides read TGCGCCAGCAGCGCCGGGACGGGGAGGGAGAACTATGGCTACACCTTC. The V gene is TRBV5-1, the J gene TRBJ1-2; D may be TRBD1 (5 bases). This CDR3 comprises 16 residues. Germline V gene data show CDR1 as SGHRS and CDR2 as YFSETQ. Trimming removed 4 bases at V and 2 bases at J, with 18 bases between. The variable domain in full, with the rest retrieved from reference TRBV5-1 and TRBJ1-2, is KAGVTQTPRYLIKTRGQQVTLSCSPISGHRSVSWYQQTPGQGLQFLFEYFSETQRNKGNFPGRFSGRQFSNSRSEMNVSTLELGDSALYLCASSAGTGRENYGYTFGSGTRLTVV.

The V and J genes are TRBV27 and TRBJ1-4; D might be TRBD1 (6 bases). The CDR3 contains 13 residues. CDR1 is MNHEY and CDR2 is SMNVEV in the germline V gene (reference sequence). V was shortened by 7 bases and J by 6 bases, with 12 bases between the two germline ends. The CDR3 loop is CASKGRTDEKLFF. As DNA, the CDR3 is TGTGCCAGCAAAGGGAGGACAGATGAAAAACTGTTTTTT. Filled out from reference TRBV27 and TRBJ1-4, the complete variable domain reads EAQVTQNPRYLITVTGKKLTVTCSQNMNHEYMSWYRQDPGLGLRQIYYSMNVEVTDKGDVPEGYKVSRKEKRNFPLILESPSPNQTSLYFCASKGRTDEKLFFGSGTQLSVL.